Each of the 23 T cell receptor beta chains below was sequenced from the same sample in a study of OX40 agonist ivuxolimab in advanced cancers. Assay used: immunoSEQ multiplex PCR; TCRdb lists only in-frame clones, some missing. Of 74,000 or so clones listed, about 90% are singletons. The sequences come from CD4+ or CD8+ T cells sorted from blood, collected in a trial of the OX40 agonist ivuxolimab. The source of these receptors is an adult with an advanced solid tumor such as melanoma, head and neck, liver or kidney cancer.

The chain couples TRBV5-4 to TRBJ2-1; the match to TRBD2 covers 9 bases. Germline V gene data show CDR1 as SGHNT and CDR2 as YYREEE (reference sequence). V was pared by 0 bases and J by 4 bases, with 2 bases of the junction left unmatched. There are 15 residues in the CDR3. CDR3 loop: CASSLGGRAYNEQFF. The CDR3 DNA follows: TGTGCCAGCAGCTTGGGCGGGAGGGCTTACAATGAGCAGTTCTTC.

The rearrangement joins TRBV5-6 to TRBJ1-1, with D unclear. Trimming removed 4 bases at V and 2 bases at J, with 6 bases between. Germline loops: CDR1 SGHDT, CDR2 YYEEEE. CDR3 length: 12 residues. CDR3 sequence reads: CASSLLNTEAFF. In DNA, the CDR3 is TGTGCCAGCAGCCTGTTAAACACTGAAGCTTTCTTT.

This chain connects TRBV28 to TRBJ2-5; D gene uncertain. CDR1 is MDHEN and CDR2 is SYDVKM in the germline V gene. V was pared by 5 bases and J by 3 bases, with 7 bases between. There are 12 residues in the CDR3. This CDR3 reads CASSGVEETQYF. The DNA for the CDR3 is TGTGCCAGCAGTGGGGTCGAAGAGACCCAGTACTTC.

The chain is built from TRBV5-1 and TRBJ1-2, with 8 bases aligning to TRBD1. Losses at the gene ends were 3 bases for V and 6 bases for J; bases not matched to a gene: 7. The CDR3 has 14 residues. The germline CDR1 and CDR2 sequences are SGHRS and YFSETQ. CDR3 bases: TGCGCCAGCAGCTCTGGGACAGGTAAACATGGCTACACCTTC. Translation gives CASSSGTGKHGYTF.

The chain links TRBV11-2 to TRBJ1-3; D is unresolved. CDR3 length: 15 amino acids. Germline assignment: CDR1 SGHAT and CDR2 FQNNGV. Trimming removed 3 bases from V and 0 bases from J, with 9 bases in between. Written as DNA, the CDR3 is TGTGCCAGCAGCTTGGGTGGGGACTCTGGAAACACCATATATTTT. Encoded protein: CASSLGGDSGNTIYF.

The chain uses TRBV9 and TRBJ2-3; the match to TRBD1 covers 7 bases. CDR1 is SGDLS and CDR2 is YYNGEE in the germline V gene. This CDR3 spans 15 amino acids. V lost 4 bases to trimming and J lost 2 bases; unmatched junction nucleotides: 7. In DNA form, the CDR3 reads TGTGCCAGCAGCCCTAGGGGGCTTAACACAGATACGCAGTATTTT. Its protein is CASSPRGLNTDTQYF.

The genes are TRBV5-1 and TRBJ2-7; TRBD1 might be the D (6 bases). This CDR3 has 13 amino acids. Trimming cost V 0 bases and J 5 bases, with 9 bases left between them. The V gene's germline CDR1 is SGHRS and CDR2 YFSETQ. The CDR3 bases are TGCGCCAGCAGCTTGGGACAGGTAGACGAGCAGTACTTC. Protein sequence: CASSLGQVDEQYF.

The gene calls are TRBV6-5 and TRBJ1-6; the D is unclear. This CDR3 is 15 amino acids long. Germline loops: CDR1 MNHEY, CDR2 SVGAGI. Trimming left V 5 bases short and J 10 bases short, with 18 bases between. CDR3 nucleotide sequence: TGTGCCAGCAGTCAACGAGAGACAAGGGCCTCACCCCTCCACTTT. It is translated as CASSQRETRASPLHF.

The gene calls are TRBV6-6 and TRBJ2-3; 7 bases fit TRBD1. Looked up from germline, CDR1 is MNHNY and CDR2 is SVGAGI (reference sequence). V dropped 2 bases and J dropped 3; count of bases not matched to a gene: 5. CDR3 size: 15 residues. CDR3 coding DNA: TGTGCCAGCAGTTACGGGCAGGGGGTGACAGATACGCAGTATTTT. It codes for CASSYGQGVTDTQYF.

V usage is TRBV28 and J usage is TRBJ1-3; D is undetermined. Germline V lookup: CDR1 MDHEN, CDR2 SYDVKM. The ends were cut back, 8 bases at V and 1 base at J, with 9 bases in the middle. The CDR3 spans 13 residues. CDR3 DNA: TGTGCCAGCCTCCGAGCTTCTGGAAACACCATATATTTT. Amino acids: CASLRASGNTIYF.

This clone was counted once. Written as DNA, the CDR3 is TGCAGCGTTGATTTAGGCAGTAGCACAGATACGCAGTATTTT. The encoded protein is CSVDLGSSTDTQYF. The V gene is TRBV29-1, the J gene TRBJ2-3; D is uncertain. The V gene lost 3 bases and the J gene lost 0 bases, with 10 bases spanning the gap. This CDR3 has 14 amino acids. Germline CDR1 reads SQVTM; CDR2 reads ANQGSEA.

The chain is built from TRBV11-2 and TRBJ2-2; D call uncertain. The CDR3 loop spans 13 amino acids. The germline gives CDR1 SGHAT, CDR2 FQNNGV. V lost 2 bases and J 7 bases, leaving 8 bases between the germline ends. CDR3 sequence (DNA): TGTGCCAGCAGCTTAAGGTTGGACGGGGAGCTGTTTTTT. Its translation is CASSLRLDGELFF.

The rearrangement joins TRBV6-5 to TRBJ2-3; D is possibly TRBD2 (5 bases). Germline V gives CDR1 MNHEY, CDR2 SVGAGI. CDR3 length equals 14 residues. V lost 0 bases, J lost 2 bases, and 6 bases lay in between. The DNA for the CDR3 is TGTGCCAGCAGTTACTCGGACTTCACAGATACGCAGTATTTT. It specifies CASSYSDFTDTQYF.

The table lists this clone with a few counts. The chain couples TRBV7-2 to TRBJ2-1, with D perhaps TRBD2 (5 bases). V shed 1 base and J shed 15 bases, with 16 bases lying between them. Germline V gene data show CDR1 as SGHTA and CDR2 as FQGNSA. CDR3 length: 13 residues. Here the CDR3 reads CASSLGGQLGMFF. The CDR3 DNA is TGTGCCAGCAGCTTAGGCGGGCAGCTAGGGATGTTCTTC. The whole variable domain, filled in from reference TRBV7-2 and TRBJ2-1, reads GAGVSQSPSNKVTEKGKDVELRCDPISGHTALYWYRQSLGQGLEFLIYFQGNSAPDKSGLPSDRFSAERTGGSVSTLTIQRTQQEDSAVYLCASSLGGQLGMFFGPGTRLTVL.

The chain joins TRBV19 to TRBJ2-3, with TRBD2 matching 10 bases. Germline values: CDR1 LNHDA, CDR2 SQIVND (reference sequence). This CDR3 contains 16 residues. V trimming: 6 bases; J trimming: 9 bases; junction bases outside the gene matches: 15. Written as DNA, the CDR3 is TGTGCCAGTAGAGGACCGGGACTAGCGAGGGGCCGGACGCAGTATTTT. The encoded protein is CASRGPGLARGRTQYF.

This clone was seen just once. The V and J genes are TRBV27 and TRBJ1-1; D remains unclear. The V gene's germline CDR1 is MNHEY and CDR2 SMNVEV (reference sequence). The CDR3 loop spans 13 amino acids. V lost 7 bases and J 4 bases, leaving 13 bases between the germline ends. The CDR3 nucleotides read TGTGCCAGCATCCCCAACACGGGCACTGAAGCTTTCTTT. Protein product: CASIPNTGTEAFF.

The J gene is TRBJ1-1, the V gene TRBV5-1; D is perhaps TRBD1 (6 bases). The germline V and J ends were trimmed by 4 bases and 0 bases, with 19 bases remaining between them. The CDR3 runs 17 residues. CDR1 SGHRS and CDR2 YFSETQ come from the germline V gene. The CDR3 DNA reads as TGCGCCAGCAGCCCGGGAGTGGGGGCGACAATGAACACTGAAGCTTTCTTT. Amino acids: CASSPGVGATMNTEAFF.

CDR3 nucleotide sequence: TGTGCCAGCAGCCAGGGTAGCGGCTACAATGAGCAGTTCTTC. It yields the protein CASSQGSGYNEQFF. V gene TRBV21-1 combines with J gene TRBJ2-1; TRBD2, the table's D call, was not compared with the DNA. TRBV21-1 is designated a pseudogene. CDR3 length equals 14 residues.

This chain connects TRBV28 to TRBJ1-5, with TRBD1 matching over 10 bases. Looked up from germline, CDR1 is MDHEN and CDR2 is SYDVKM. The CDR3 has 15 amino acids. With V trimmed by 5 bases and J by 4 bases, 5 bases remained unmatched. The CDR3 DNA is TGTGCCAGCAGTCTCCGGGACAGGGGTAATCAGCCCCAGCATTTT. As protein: CASSLRDRGNQPQHF.

CDR3 coding DNA: TGCGCCAGCAGCTCGGGGACTGCCGTGGCCCGCACAGATACGCAGTATTTT. It encodes CASSSGTAVARTDTQYF. The V call is TRBV5-1, the J call TRBJ2-3; weak D call: TRBD2 (6 bases). The CDR3 loop spans 17 amino acids. Germline CDR1 is SGHRS and CDR2 is YFSETQ. V lost 3 bases, J lost 1 base, and 18 bases lay in between.

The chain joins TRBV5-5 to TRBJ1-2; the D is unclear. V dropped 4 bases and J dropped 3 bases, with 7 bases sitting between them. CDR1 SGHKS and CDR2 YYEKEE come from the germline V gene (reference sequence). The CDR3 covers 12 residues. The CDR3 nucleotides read TGTGCCAGCAGCGTGGAGGACTATGGCTACACCTTC. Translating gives CASSVEDYGYTF. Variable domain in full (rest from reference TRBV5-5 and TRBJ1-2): DAGVTQSPTHLIKTRGQQVTLRCSPISGHKSVSWYQQVLGQGPQFIFQYYEKEERGRGNFPDRFSARQFPNYSSELNVNALLLGDSALYLCASSVEDYGYTFGSGTRLTVV.

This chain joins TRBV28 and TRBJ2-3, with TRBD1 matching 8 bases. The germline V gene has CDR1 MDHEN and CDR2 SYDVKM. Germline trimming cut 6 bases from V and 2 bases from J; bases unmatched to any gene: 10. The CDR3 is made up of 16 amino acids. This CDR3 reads CASSGGQGPSTDTQYF. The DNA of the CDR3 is TGTGCCAGCAGCGGAGGACAGGGACCCTCCACAGATACGCAGTATTTT.

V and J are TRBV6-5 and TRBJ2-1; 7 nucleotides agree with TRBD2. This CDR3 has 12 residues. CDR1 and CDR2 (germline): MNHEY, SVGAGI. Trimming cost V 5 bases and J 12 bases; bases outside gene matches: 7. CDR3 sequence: CASSELGRGQFF. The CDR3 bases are TGTGCCAGCAGTGAACTTGGGAGGGGGCAGTTCTTC.